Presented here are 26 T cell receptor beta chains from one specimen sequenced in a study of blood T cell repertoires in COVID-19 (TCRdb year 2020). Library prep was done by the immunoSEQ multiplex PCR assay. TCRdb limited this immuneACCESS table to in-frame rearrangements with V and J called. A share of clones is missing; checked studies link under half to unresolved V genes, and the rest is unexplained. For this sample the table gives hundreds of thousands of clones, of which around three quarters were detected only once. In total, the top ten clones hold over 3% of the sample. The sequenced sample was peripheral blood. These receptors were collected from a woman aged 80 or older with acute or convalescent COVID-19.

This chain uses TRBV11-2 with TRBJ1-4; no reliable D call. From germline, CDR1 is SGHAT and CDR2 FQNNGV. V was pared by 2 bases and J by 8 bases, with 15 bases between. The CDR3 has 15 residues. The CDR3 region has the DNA TGTGCCAGCAGCTTATTAAAAAGGGAGGAAGAAAAACTGTTTTTT. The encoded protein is CASSLLKREEEKLFF.

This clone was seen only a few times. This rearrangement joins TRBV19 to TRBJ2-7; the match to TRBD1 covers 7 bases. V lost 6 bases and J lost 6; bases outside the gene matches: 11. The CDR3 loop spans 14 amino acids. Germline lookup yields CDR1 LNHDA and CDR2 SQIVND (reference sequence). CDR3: CASRPGTAVSEQYF. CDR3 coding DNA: TGTGCCAGTAGGCCCGGGACAGCCGTTTCCGAGCAGTACTTC.

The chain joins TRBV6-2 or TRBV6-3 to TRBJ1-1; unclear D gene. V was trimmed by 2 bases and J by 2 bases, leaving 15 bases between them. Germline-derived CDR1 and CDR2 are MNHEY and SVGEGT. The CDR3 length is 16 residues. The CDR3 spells CASSYIGLPLNTEAFF. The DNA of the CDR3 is TGTGCCAGCAGTTACATCGGTCTTCCCCTAAACACTGAAGCTTTCTTT.

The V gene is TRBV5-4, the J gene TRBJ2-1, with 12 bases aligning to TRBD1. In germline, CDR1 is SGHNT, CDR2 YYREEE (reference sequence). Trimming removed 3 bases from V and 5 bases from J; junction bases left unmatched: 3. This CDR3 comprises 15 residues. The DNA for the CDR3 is TGTGCCAGCAGCTGGGGGACAGGGGGCAACAATGAGCAGTTCTTC. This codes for CASSWGTGGNNEQFF.

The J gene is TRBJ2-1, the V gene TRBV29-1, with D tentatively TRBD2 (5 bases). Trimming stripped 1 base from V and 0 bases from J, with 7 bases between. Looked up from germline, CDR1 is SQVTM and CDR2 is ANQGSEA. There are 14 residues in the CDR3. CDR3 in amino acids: CSVEVLVSYNEQFF. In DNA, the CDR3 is TGCAGCGTTGAAGTACTAGTCTCCTACAATGAGCAGTTCTTC.

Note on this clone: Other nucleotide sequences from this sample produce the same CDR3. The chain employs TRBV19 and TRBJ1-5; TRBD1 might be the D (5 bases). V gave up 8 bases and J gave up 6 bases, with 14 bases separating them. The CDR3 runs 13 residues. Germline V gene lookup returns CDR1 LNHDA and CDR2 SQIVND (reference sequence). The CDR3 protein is CASSSRVIQPQHF. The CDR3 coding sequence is TGTGCCAGTTCCTCCAGGGTTATTCAGCCCCAGCATTTT.

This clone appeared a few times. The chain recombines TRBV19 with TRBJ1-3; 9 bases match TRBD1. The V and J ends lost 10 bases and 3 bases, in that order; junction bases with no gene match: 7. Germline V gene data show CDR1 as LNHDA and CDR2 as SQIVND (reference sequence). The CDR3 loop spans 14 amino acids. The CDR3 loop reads CATSTGGLGNTIYF. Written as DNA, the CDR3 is TGTGCCACCTCGACAGGGGGTCTTGGAAACACCATATATTTT.

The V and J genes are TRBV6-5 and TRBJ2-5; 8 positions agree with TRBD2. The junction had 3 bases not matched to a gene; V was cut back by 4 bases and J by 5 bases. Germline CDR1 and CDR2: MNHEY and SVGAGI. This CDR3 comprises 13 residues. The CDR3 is CASSSPGGETQYF. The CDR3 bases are TGTGCCAGCAGTTCCCCGGGGGGGGAGACCCAGTACTTC.

CDR3 DNA: TGTGCCAGCAGCCCATCGGGACAGCGCTTAGCCAAAAACATTCAGTACTTC. Translation: CASSPSGQRLAKNIQYF. The rearrangement joins TRBV7-2 to TRBJ2-4; TRBD1 aligns across 7 bases. The germline V gene has CDR1 SGHTA and CDR2 FQGNSA. The ends lost 5 bases at V and 0 bases at J; junction bases unmatched: 10. The CDR3 loop spans 17 amino acids. The complete variable domain, with remaining parts taken from reference TRBV7-2 and TRBJ2-4, reads GAGVSQSPSNKVTEKGKDVELRCDPISGHTALYWYRQSLGQGLEFLIYFQGNSAPDKSGLPSDRFSAERTGGSVSTLTIQRTQQEDSAVYLCASSPSGQRLAKNIQYFGAGTRLSVL.

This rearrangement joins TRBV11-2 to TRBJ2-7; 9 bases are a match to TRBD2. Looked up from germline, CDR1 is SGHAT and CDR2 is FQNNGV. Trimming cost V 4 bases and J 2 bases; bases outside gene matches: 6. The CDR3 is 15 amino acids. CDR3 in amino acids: CASSSISGSTYEQYF. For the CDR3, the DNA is TGTGCCAGCAGCTCTATTAGCGGGAGTACCTACGAGCAGTACTTC. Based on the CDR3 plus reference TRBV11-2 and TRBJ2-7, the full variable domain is EAGVAQSPRYKIIEKRQSVAFWCNPISGHATLYWYQQILGQGPKLLIQFQNNGVVDDSQLPKDRFSAERLKGVDSTLKIQPAKLEDSAVYLCASSSISGSTYEQYFGPGTRLTVT.

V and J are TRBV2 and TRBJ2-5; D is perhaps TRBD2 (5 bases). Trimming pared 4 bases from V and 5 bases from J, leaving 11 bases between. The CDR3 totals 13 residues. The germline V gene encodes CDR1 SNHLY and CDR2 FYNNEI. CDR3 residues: CASSGEGQETQYF. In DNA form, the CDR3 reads TGTGCCAGCAGTGGTGAGGGCCAGGAGACCCAGTACTTC.

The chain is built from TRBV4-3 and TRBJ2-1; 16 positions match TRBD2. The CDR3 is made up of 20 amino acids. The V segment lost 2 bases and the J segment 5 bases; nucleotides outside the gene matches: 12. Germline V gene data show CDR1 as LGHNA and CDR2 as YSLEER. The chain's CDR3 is CASSQFTGTSGGDRDNEQFF. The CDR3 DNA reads TGCGCCAGCAGCCAATTTACCGGGACTAGCGGGGGGGATCGGGACAATGAGCAGTTCTTC.

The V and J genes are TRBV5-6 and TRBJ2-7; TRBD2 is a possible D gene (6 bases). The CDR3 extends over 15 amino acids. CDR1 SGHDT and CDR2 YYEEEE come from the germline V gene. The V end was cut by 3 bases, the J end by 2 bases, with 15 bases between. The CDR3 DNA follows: TGTGCCAGCAGCTCCACCAGGGAGCGGGCCTACGAGCAGTACTTC. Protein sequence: CASSSTRERAYEQYF.

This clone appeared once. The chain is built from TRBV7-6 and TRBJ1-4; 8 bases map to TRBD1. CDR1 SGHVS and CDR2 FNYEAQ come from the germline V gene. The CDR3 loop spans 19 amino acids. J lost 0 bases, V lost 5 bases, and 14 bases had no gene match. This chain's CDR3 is CASSRFLPGQATTNEKLFF. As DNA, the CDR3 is TGTGCCAGCAGCCGTTTTCTTCCGGGACAGGCTACAACTAATGAAAAACTGTTTTTT.

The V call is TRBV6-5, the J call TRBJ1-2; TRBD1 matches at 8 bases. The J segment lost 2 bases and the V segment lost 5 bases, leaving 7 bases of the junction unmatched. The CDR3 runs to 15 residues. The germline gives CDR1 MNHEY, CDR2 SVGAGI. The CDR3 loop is CASSPYQGANYGYTF. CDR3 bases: TGTGCCAGCAGTCCCTACCAGGGGGCAAACTATGGCTACACCTTC.

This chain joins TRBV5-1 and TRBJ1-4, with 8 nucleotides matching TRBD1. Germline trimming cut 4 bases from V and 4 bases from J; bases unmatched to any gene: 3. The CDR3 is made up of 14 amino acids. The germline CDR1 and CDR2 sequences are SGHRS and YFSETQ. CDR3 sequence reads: CASSPGQVNEKLFF. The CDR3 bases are TGCGCCAGCAGCCCGGGACAGGTTAATGAAAAACTGTTTTTT.

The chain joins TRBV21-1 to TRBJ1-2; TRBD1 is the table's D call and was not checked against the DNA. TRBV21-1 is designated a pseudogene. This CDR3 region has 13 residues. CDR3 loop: CASSTNRFYGYTF. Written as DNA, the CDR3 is TGTGCCAGCAGCACAAACAGATTTTATGGCTACACCTTC.

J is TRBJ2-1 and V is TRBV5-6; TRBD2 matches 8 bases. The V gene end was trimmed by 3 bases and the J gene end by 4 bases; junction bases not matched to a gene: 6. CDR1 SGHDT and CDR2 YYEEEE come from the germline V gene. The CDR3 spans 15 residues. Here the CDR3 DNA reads TGTGCCAGCAGCTGGGGAGGCGGGGGGTACAATGAGCAGTTCTTC. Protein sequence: CASSWGGGGYNEQFF.

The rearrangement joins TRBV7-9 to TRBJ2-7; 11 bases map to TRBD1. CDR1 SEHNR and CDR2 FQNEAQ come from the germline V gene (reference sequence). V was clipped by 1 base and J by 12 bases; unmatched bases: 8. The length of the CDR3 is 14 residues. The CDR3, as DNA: TGTGCCAGCAGCTTAGTTAGGACAGGGGGCGCCCCGTACTTC. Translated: CASSLVRTGGAPYF.

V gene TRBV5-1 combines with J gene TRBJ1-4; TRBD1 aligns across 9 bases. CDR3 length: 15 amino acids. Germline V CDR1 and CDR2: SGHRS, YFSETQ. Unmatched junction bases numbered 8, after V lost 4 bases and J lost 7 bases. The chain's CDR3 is CASSQTGGGSEKLFF. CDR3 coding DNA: TGCGCCAGCAGCCAAACAGGGGGCGGGAGTGAAAAACTGTTTTTT.

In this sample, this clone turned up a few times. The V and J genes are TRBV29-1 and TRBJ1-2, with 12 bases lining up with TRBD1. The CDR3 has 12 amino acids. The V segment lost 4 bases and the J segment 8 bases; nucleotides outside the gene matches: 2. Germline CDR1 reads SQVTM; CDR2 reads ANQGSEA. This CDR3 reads CSVAGTGGGYTF. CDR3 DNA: TGCAGCGTTGCCGGGACAGGGGGCGGCTACACCTTC.

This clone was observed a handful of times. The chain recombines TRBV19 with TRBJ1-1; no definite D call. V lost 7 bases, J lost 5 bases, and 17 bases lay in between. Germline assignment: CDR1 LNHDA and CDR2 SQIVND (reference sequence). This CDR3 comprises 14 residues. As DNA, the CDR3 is TGTGCCAGTAATCGTCCACCGCGAGAAACTGAAGCTTTCTTT. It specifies CASNRPPRETEAFF.

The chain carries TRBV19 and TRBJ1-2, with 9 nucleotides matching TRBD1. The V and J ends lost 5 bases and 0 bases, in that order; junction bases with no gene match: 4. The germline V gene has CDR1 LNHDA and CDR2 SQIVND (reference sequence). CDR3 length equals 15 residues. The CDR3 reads CASSYYRGPNYGYTF. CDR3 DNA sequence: TGTGCCAGTAGTTACTACAGGGGGCCTAACTATGGCTACACCTTC.

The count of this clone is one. The CDR3 loop reads CASSPPVGWVFF. As DNA, the CDR3 is TGTGCCAGCTCACCACCGGTCGGGTGGGTGTTTTTT. J is TRBJ2-2 and V is TRBV18; the D is unclear. Germline CDR1 is KGHSH and CDR2 is LQKENI. The V end lost 0 bases, the J end lost 15 bases, and 11 bases lay between the germline ends. This CDR3 spans 12 amino acids.

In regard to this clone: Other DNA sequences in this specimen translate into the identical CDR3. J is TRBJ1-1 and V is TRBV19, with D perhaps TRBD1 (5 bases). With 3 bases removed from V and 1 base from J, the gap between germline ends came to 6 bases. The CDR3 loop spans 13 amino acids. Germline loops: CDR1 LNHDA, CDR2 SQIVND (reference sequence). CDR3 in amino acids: CASSIGGNTEAFF. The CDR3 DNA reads TGTGCCAGTAGTATCGGGGGGAACACTGAAGCTTTCTTT.

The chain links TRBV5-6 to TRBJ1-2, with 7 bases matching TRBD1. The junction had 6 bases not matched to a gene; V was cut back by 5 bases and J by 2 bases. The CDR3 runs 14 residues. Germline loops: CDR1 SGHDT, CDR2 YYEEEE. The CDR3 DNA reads TGTGCCAGCAGTTTGACAGGGATCAACTATGGCTACACCTTC. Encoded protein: CASSLTGINYGYTF.